This T cell receptor (beta chain) was recorded in a study of shared clonotypes between healthy human individuals. Study-wide results and caveats: Non-shared clonotypes had lower generation probabilities than clonotypes shared by all four sorted-subset donors.

Generated by immunoSEQ multiplex PCR, the TCRdb table keeps only in-frame clones and is missing some. Counted here are over 2,000,000 clones, around 93% occurring once; the ten biggest clones make up around 1.7%. CD8 cells regarded as naive lacked CD45RO, were positively chosen for CCR7, and omitted terminally differentiated effector memory CD45RA+ cells. Each sample came from a Caucasian adult donor living in Nashville, Tennessee. Germline V gene data show CDR1 as MNHEY and CDR2 as SMNVEV (reference sequence). CDR3 length: 14 residues. Deletions cut 8 bases from V and 5 bases from J, with 15 bases between. Points on this clone: Its specificity is unknown.

What was sequenced was naive CD8+ T cells from PBMCs. The chain is built from TRBV27 and TRBJ2-2, with D perhaps given as TRBD1 or TRBD2 (5 bases each). The TCR sequence derives from a man younger than 35 in good health. Some clones in this sample may be carry-over from other donors' samples. The CDR3 nucleotides read TGTGCCAGCTCTGCCGGGGCGCGAACCGGGGAGCTGTTTTTT. As protein: CASSAGARTGELFF.